This T cell receptor beta chain was captured by sequencing in a study of T cell responses to AZD1222 COVID-19 vaccine. On the study more broadly: Pooling was applied to second doses at about 4 or about 12 weeks.

Study-level results: A mostly white British donor set with more females was recruited, and clonal diversity was possibly underestimated. Only a handful of AZD1222 recipients, roughly 6 in all, had baseline seropositivity.

Note on this clone: Its target is not known.

Profiled with immunoSEQ multiplex PCR; TCRdb holds only in-frame clones, not every one. Of 100,000 to 150,000 clones detected, roughly 86% appear once; the ten largest clones hold around 12%. The sample consisted of peripheral blood, taken on day 0 of AZD1222 vaccination. This sequence was found in an adult in good health.

CDR3 sequence: CASSLAEFNTEAFF. The CDR3 coding sequence is TGTGCCAGCAGTTTAGCAGAGTTTAACACTGAAGCTTTCTTT. The chain recombines TRBV28 with TRBJ1-1, with D unresolved. V was cut by 2 bases and J by 2 bases, with 9 bases left in between. Germline values: CDR1 MDHEN, CDR2 SYDVKM. The CDR3 has 14 amino acids. The entire variable domain, with the rest obtained from reference TRBV28 and TRBJ1-1, is as follows: DVKVTQSSRYLVKRTGEKVFLECVQDMDHENMFWYRQDPGLGLRLIYFSYDVKMKEKGDIPEGYSVSREKKERFSLILESASTNQTSMYLCASSLAEFNTEAFFGQGTRLTVV.